The source of this T cell receptor (beta chain) is a study of naive and memory T cell subsets. General study results and limits: Gini index rose across naive, CM, EM and EMRA in CD4 and CD8.

V gave up 0 bases and J gave up 7 bases, with 22 bases separating them. The CDR3 length is 17 residues. The V gene's germline CDR1 is DFQATT and CDR2 SNEGSKA (reference sequence). From the second PCR step, alpha and beta chains were amplified apart. Cells stained for CD3, CD4, CD8, CD45RA, CD27 and viability were sorted into four CD45RA/CD27 subsets. Two oligonucleotides, mixed equimolar, formed the beta constant-region primer covering TRBC1 and TRBC2. MiXCR was run by TCRdb on the UMI-ligation and nested PCR reads, yielding one entry per CDR3 protein. Altogether about 85,000 distinct CDR3 sequences are present, roughly 14% being singletons, with the ten largest covering 0.7% to 0.95%. This clonotype was observed a few times. Its antigen is not identified.

The TCR sequence derives from a human donor in good health. Specimen: central memory CD4+ T cells from blood. The chain links TRBV20-1 to TRBJ2-1; D unresolved. CDR3 residues: CSARDPGRRRSQNEQFF. CDR3 nucleotides: TGCAGTGCTAGAGACCCAGGCCGTCGAAGGTCACAGAATGAGCAGTTCTTC.